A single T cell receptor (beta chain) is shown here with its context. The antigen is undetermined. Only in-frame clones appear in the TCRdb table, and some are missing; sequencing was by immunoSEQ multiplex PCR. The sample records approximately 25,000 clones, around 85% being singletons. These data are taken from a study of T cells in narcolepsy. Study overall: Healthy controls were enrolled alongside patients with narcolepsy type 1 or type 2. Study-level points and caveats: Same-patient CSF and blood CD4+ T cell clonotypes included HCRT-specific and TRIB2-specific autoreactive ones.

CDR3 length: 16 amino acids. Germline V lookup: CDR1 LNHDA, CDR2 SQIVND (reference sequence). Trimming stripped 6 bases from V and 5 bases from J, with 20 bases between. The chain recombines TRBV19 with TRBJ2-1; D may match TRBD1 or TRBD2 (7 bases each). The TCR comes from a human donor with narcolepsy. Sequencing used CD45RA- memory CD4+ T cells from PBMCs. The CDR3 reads CASRPGGQSLDNEQFF. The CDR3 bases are TGTGCCAGTAGACCGGGGGGACAGTCTTTGGACAATGAGCAGTTCTTC.